A single sample gave rise to the 28 T cell receptor beta chains below, sequenced in a study of T cell responses to AZD1222 COVID-19 vaccine. The protocol was immunoSEQ multiplex PCR, while the TCRdb copy is restricted to in-frame clones and leaves out a portion. The sample records under 150,000 clones, 92% being singletons. Sequences were derived from peripheral blood, sampled on day 0 of AZD1222 vaccination. These receptors all come from an adult in good health.

This chain links TRBV3-1 (or the pseudogene TRBV3-2) with TRBJ2-1, with 10 bases aligning to TRBD2. Germline values: CDR1 LGHDT, CDR2 YNNKEL (reference sequence). The V and J ends lost 4 bases and 7 bases, in that order; junction bases with no gene match: 10. The CDR3 length is 16 residues. CDR3 in amino acids: CASSPYPGLATNEQFF. The DNA of the CDR3 is TGTGCCAGCAGCCCATATCCGGGACTAGCGACGAATGAGCAGTTCTTC.

V and J are TRBV5-6 and TRBJ2-1, with 9 positions matching TRBD1. The CDR3 is 15 amino acids. Germline lookup yields CDR1 SGHDT and CDR2 YYEEEE. Trimming took 2 bases from V and 4 from J; bases not matched to a gene: 4. The CDR3, as DNA: TGTGCCAGCAGCTTTGGGACAGGGATTTACAATGAGCAGTTCTTC. It yields the protein CASSFGTGIYNEQFF.

The gene calls are TRBV5-1 and TRBJ2-2, with TRBD1 matching 9 bases. The CDR3 sequence is 14 residues long. Trimming removed 4 bases from V and 3 bases from J; junction bases left unmatched: 1. Germline CDR1 SGHRS, CDR2 YFSETQ. CDR3 in DNA: TGCGCCAGCAGCGGGACAGGGTACACCGGGGAGCTGTTTTTT. Translation: CASSGTGYTGELFF.

V gene TRBV19 combines with J gene TRBJ1-2, with TRBD1 matching over 7 bases. This CDR3 has 15 amino acids. Trimming removed 5 bases from V and 2 bases from J; junction bases left unmatched: 8. The germline V gene encodes CDR1 LNHDA and CDR2 SQIVND (reference sequence). The CDR3 DNA is TGTGCCAGTAGTCGCGACAGGGCATTCAACTATGGCTACACCTTC. Encoded protein: CASSRDRAFNYGYTF.

This chain connects TRBV9 to TRBJ2-1; 14 bases match TRBD2. The CDR3 runs 16 residues. The V and J ends lost 4 bases and 6 bases, in that order; junction bases with no gene match: 6. CDR1 is SGDLS, CDR2 YYNGEE, per germline. CDR3 sequence: CASSPPGLAGVNEQFF. In DNA form, the CDR3 reads TGTGCCAGCAGCCCACCGGGACTAGCGGGAGTCAATGAGCAGTTCTTC.

This rearrangement joins TRBV19 to TRBJ2-7; the match to TRBD2 covers 11 bases. Germline V CDR1 and CDR2: LNHDA, SQIVND (reference sequence). V shed 2 bases, J shed 6 bases, and the junction held 9 bases outside the gene matches. CDR3 length: 16 amino acids. CDR3 bases: TGTGCCAGTAGTATAAAGGTGTCTAGCGGGAGGTTCGAGCAGTACTTC. Translating gives CASSIKVSSGRFEQYF.

The rearrangement uses TRBV28 and TRBJ1-6; no reliable D call. CDR1 and CDR2 from the germline V gene are MDHEN and SYDVKM. The CDR3 runs to 14 residues. V was trimmed by 5 bases and J by 1 base, leaving 6 bases between them. CDR3 sequence reads: CASSGRSYNSPLHF. In DNA, the CDR3 is TGTGCCAGCAGTGGGAGGTCCTATAATTCACCCCTCCACTTT.

The CDR3: CASSLLGQGGGNEQFF. The CDR3 region has the DNA TGTGCCAGCAGTTTATTAGGACAGGGAGGGGGTAATGAGCAGTTCTTC. This rearrangement joins TRBV28 to TRBJ2-1, with D possibly TRBD1 on 8 matching bases. Germline V lookup: CDR1 MDHEN, CDR2 SYDVKM. V was trimmed by 1 base and J by 7 bases, leaving 17 bases between them. The CDR3 length is 16 residues.

The rearrangement uses TRBV13 and TRBJ2-4; 9 bases line up with TRBD1. Looked up from germline, CDR1 is PRHDT and CDR2 is FYEKMQ (reference sequence). V gave up 0 bases and J gave up 3 bases; unmatched junction bases: 15. The CDR3 contains 20 residues. The chain's CDR3 is CASSLGNRGRLIFHKNIQYF. In DNA form, the CDR3 reads TGTGCCAGCAGCTTAGGAAACAGGGGGCGTTTAATTTTCCACAAAAACATTCAGTACTTC. Variable domain in full (rest from reference TRBV13 and TRBJ2-4): AAGVIQSPRHLIKEKRETATLKCYPIPRHDTVYWYQQGPGQDPQFLISFYEKMQSDKGSIPDRFSAQQFSDYHSELNMSSLELGDSALYFCASSLGNRGRLIFHKNIQYFGAGTRLSVL.

This sequence joins TRBV18 and TRBJ2-7, with 9 bases identical to TRBD2. CDR1 and CDR2 (germline): KGHSH, LQKENI. V shed 3 bases and J 3 bases; nucleotides not matched to a gene: 9. This CDR3 has 16 amino acids. The CDR3 DNA follows: TGTGCCAGCTCACCCCTGGCTAGCGGGATTATCTACGAGCAGTACTTC. Protein sequence: CASSPLASGIIYEQYF. Complete variable domain (other parts from reference TRBV18 and TRBJ2-7): NAGVMQNPRHLVRRRGQEARLRCSPMKGHSHVYWYRQLPEEGLKFMVYLQKENIIDESGMPKERFSAEFPKEGPSILRIQQVVRGDSAAYFCASSPLASGIIYEQYFGPGTRLTVT.

This rearrangement joins TRBV19 to TRBJ2-2, with TRBD2 matching over 8 bases. The CDR3 has 14 amino acids. Germline V gene sequence: CDR1 LNHDA, CDR2 SQIVND (reference sequence). V shed 7 bases and J 7 bases; nucleotides not matched to a gene: 8. The CDR3 region has the DNA TGTGCCAGTACCTTACAGCGGGAGTACGGGGAGCTGTTTTTT. Protein product: CASTLQREYGELFF. Variable domain in full (rest from reference TRBV19 and TRBJ2-2): DGGITQSPKYLFRKEGQNVTLSCEQNLNHDAMYWYRQDPGQGLRLIYYSQIVNDFQKGDIAEGYSVSREKKESFPLTVTSAQKNPTAFYLCASTLQREYGELFFGEGSRLTVL.

This CDR3 reads CASSSKDYEQYF. The CDR3 nucleotides are TGTGCCAGCTCATCCAAGGACTACGAGCAGTACTTC. V and J are TRBV18 and TRBJ2-7, with D unresolved. V was clipped by 5 bases and J by 3 bases, with 8 bases between them. This CDR3 contains 12 residues. The germline CDR1 and CDR2 sequences are KGHSH and LQKENI.

The V gene is TRBV27, the J gene TRBJ1-6; D is perhaps TRBD1 (5 bases). The ends were cut back, 4 bases at V and 6 bases at J, with 10 bases in the middle. This CDR3 spans 14 amino acids. Germline V CDR1 and CDR2: MNHEY, SMNVEV (reference sequence). The CDR3 sequence: CASSWGGFNSPLHF. The CDR3 DNA reads as TGTGCCAGCAGTTGGGGGGGGTTTAATTCACCCCTCCACTTT.

This chain joins TRBV9 and TRBJ2-2; D is perhaps TRBD2 (6 bases). Germline assignment: CDR1 SGDLS and CDR2 YYNGEE. V was cut by 4 bases and J by 4 bases, with 14 bases left in between. CDR3 length equals 15 residues. CDR3 DNA sequence: TGTGCCAGCAGCCTTAGCGGCCAGTTCACCGGGGAGCTGTTTTTT. Protein product: CASSLSGQFTGELFF.

The chain employs TRBV6-1 and TRBJ2-3, with D perhaps TRBD1 (6 bases). V dropped 1 base and J dropped 6 bases, with 20 bases sitting between them. This CDR3 is 17 amino acids long. Germline CDR1 is MNHNS and CDR2 is SASEGT. In DNA, the CDR3 is TGTGCCAGCAGTGAAGGCACAGGGTCTACCTATACGGATACGCAGTATTTT. The encoded protein is CASSEGTGSTYTDTQYF.

The chain combines TRBV30 with TRBJ1-2; 9 bases are shared with TRBD1. The CDR3 covers 15 residues. The V gene end was trimmed by 3 bases and the J gene end by 3 bases; junction bases not matched to a gene: 8. CDR1 and CDR2 from the germline V gene are GTSNPN and SVGIG (reference sequence). For the CDR3, the DNA is TGTGCCTGGAGCGGGACAGGGCGACAAGACTATGGCTACACCTTC. Its translation is CAWSGTGRQDYGYTF. The full variable domain, its missing parts supplied by reference TRBV30 and TRBJ1-2, is SQTIHQWPATLVQPVGSPLSLECTVEGTSNPNLYWYRQAAGRGLQLLFYSVGIGQISSEVPQNLSASRPQDRQFILSSKKLLLSDSGFYLCAWSGTGRQDYGYTFGSGTRLTVV.

The chain has TRBV12-3 or TRBV12-4 and TRBJ2-1; D gene uncertain. The CDR3 loop spans 13 amino acids. V was trimmed by 1 base and J by 4 bases, leaving 5 bases between them. CDR3 nucleotide sequence: TGTGCCAGCAGTTTAGAAGAATACAATGAGCAGTTCTTC. Translated, it gives CASSLEEYNEQFF.

In its sample, this clone was seen a few times. The chain is built from TRBV24-1 and TRBJ2-7, with unresolved D. The germline gives CDR1 KGHDR, CDR2 SFDVKD. V lost 1 base, J lost 2 bases, and 20 bases lay in between. The CDR3 consists of 18 residues. This chain's CDR3 is CATSDFSMVGRVPYEQYF. For the CDR3, the DNA is TGTGCCACCAGTGATTTTAGTATGGTTGGTAGGGTGCCCTACGAGCAGTACTTC.

The V and J genes are TRBV21-1 and TRBJ2-4; the listed D gene, TRBD2, was not tested against the DNA. TRBV21-1 is reported as a pseudogene. The CDR3 has 15 amino acids. CDR3 sequence (DNA): TGTGCCAGCAGCAAAGAGAGGGCCAGTGGGAACATTCAGTACTTC. Its protein is CASSKERASGNIQYF.

This clone appeared a few times. This chain uses TRBV7-9 with TRBJ1-1; the D gene is possibly TRBD1 (6 bases). V shed 5 bases and J shed 4 bases, with 17 bases lying between them. This CDR3 has 15 amino acids. In germline, CDR1 is SEHNR, CDR2 FQNEAQ (reference sequence). The DNA for the CDR3 is TGTGCCAGCAGCCCGTCAGGACAGCTGGTCACTGAAGCTTTCTTT. Translating it yields CASSPSGQLVTEAFF.

The chain couples TRBV5-1 to TRBJ1-4; no clear D gene. Germline values: CDR1 SGHRS, CDR2 YFSETQ. CDR3 length: 12 amino acids. V was trimmed by 0 bases and J by 8 bases, leaving 5 bases between them. The CDR3 region has the DNA TGCGCCAGCAGCTTGGTTGGAGAAAAACTGTTTTTT. Amino acid sequence: CASSLVGEKLFF. Full variable domain (remainder filled in from reference TRBV5-1 and TRBJ1-4): KAGVTQTPRYLIKTRGQQVTLSCSPISGHRSVSWYQQTPGQGLQFLFEYFSETQRNKGNFPGRFSGRQFSNSRSEMNVSTLELGDSALYLCASSLVGEKLFFGSGTQLSVL.

The CDR3 bases are TGTGCCAGCAGTTTGGGCGGTCAGACCCAGTACTTC. It encodes CASSLGGQTQYF. The chain combines TRBV12-3 or TRBV12-4 with TRBJ2-5; D is unclear. The CDR3 spans 12 residues. V dropped 3 bases and J dropped 6 bases, with 8 bases sitting between them.

The chain links TRBV5-1 to TRBJ1-1; a weak D match, TRBD1 (5 bases). Germline lookup yields CDR1 SGHRS and CDR2 YFSETQ. V lost 1 base, J lost 5 bases, and 15 bases lay in between. The CDR3 covers 15 residues. The CDR3 nucleotides read TGCGCCAGCAGCTTGACCGGGACGGCTGGAACTGAAGCTTTCTTT. It is translated as CASSLTGTAGTEAFF.

Only one count was recorded for this clone. CDR3 amino acids: CASSLNGATGEQYF. The CDR3 coding sequence is TGTGCCAGCAGCTTAAATGGGGCGACAGGCGAGCAGTACTTC. The J gene is TRBJ2-7, the V gene TRBV11-2, with D perhaps matching TRBD1 (6 bases). The CDR3 loop spans 14 amino acids. Trimming shortened V by 2 bases and J by 6 bases, and 14 bases separated the two germline ends. Germline CDR1 SGHAT, CDR2 FQNNGV.

V gene TRBV28 combines with J gene TRBJ1-4; D uncertain. This CDR3 spans 13 amino acids. The V and J ends lost 5 bases and 4 bases respectively, with 8 bases between them. The germline CDR1 and CDR2 sequences are MDHEN and SYDVKM. CDR3 amino acids: CASSSQHNEKLFF. The CDR3, as DNA: TGTGCCAGCAGTAGTCAGCATAATGAAAAACTGTTTTTT. Drawing the rest from reference TRBV28 and TRBJ1-4, the complete variable domain is DVKVTQSSRYLVKRTGEKVFLECVQDMDHENMFWYRQDPGLGLRLIYFSYDVKMKEKGDIPEGYSVSREKKERFSLILESASTNQTSMYLCASSSQHNEKLFFGSGTQLSVL.

CDR3 residues: CASREAGGTYEQYF. The CDR3 DNA is TGTGCCAGCAGGGAAGCGGGAGGGACCTACGAGCAGTACTTC. The chain combines TRBV6-9 with TRBJ2-7; 10 bases are a match to TRBD2. The trim removed 6 bases at V and 2 bases at J, leaving 4 bases unmatched. The CDR3 sequence is 14 residues long. Per the germline V gene, CDR1 is MNHGY and CDR2 is SVAAGI.

In its sample, this clone was seen once. The chain employs TRBV4-2 and TRBJ2-7; 8 bases are shared with TRBD1. Trimming cost V 2 bases and J 4 bases; bases outside gene matches: 10. CDR3 length: 16 residues. From germline, CDR1 is LGHNA and CDR2 YNFKEQ. CDR3 in amino acids: CASSQPFSDRVYEQYF. The CDR3, as DNA: TGTGCCAGCAGCCAACCTTTCTCGGACAGGGTGTACGAGCAGTACTTC.

V and J are TRBV29-1 and TRBJ1-5, with D unclear. CDR3 length: 13 residues. V was pared by 4 bases and J by 4 bases, with 11 bases between. The germline CDR1 and CDR2 sequences are SQVTM and ANQGSEA. The CDR3 sequence is CSVALNRNQPQHF. The DNA of the CDR3 is TGCAGCGTTGCCTTAAATAGAAATCAGCCCCAGCATTTT. The full variable domain, completed using reference TRBV29-1 and TRBJ1-5, is SAVISQKPSRDICQRGTSLTIQCQVDSQVTMMFWYRQQPGQSLTLIATANQGSEATYESGFVIDKFPISRPNLTFSTLTVSNMSPEDSSIYLCSVALNRNQPQHFGDGTRLSIL.